One sample yielded the 28 T cell receptor beta chains listed below, sequenced in a study of cytomegalovirus exposure and HLA in healthy donors. Researchers ran the PCR with 60 Vbeta and 13 Jbeta primers. Sequencing used immunoSEQ multiplex PCR; TCRdb keeps in-frame clones, though not all of them. The table includes 180,000 or so clones, 80% to 90% detected once. Sequenced material: PBMCs. These receptors were collected from a young woman in good health and CMV-seronegative.

The chain uses TRBV5-1 and TRBJ2-3, with 7 bases fitting TRBD2. V was clipped by 0 bases and J by 4 bases; unmatched bases: 8. Germline V gives CDR1 SGHRS, CDR2 YFSETQ. CDR3 length equals 16 residues. Here the CDR3 DNA reads TGCGCCAGCAGCTTGGAAGGCGGGAGTTTCCCAGATACGCAGTATTTT. This gives the protein CASSLEGGSFPDTQYF.

The chain is built from TRBV2 and TRBJ2-2; D is possibly TRBD1 (6 bases). Trimming pared 6 bases from V and 5 bases from J, leaving 16 bases between. Germline loops: CDR1 SNHLY, CDR2 FYNNEI. This CDR3 is 15 amino acids long. CDR3: CASSGTTQGTGELFF. The CDR3 DNA reads TGTGCCAGCAGCGGGACAACCCAAGGGACCGGGGAGCTGTTTTTT.

J is TRBJ2-2 and V is TRBV7-8; TRBD2 aligns across 7 bases. This CDR3 spans 17 amino acids. The germline gives CDR1 SGHVS, CDR2 FQNEAQ. V was clipped by 2 bases and J by 6 bases; unmatched bases: 12. Here the CDR3 DNA reads TGTGCCAGCAGCTTAAAATTCAGCGGGACCGTCCCCGGGGAGCTGTTTTTT. The encoded protein is CASSLKFSGTVPGELFF.

The chain employs TRBV6-6 and TRBJ2-7; 8 bases map to TRBD1. This CDR3 contains 14 residues. Per germline, CDR1 MNHNY and CDR2 SVGAGI (reference sequence). V dropped 2 bases and J dropped 7; count of bases not matched to a gene: 7. Written as DNA, the CDR3 is TGTGCCAGCAGTTACCCGGACAGGGTGATTGAGCAGTACTTC. Encoded protein: CASSYPDRVIEQYF.

This chain links TRBV6-5 with TRBJ1-1; D might be TRBD1 (6 bases). V was trimmed by 5 bases and J by 3 bases, leaving 13 bases between them. This CDR3 has 14 amino acids. Germline CDR1 is MNHEY and CDR2 is SVGAGI. The CDR3 here is CASSPQGPYTEAFF. Written as DNA, the CDR3 is TGTGCCAGCAGTCCTCAGGGGCCATACACTGAAGCTTTCTTT.

This clone was counted a few times. V is TRBV4-1 and J is TRBJ2-7; 7 bases line up with TRBD1. J gave up 3 bases and V 4 bases, and 9 bases lay outside the gene matches. The CDR3 loop spans 15 amino acids. CDR1 is MGHRA, CDR2 YSYEKL, per germline. DNA for the CDR3: TGCGCCAGCAGCCCCCGGGACAGAATTAACTACGAGCAGTACTTC. Encoded protein: CASSPRDRINYEQYF.

The chain carries TRBV5-1 and TRBJ2-1, with D maybe TRBD1 (6 bases). V was cut by 4 bases and J by 8 bases, with 16 bases left in between. CDR1 is SGHRS, CDR2 YFSETQ, per germline. The CDR3 has 14 residues. As DNA, the CDR3 is TGCGCCAGCAGCCCAACAGGGTTTGGGGATGAGCAGTTCTTC. Translation gives CASSPTGFGDEQFF.

The chain carries TRBV5-4 and TRBJ2-7; perhaps TRBD1 as D (7 bases). The V gene's germline CDR1 is SGHNT and CDR2 YYREEE (reference sequence). Trimming removed 0 bases from V and 2 bases from J, with 15 bases in between. CDR3 length equals 16 residues. The CDR3 region is CASSLGGTAKPYEQYF. DNA of the CDR3: TGTGCCAGCAGCTTGGGCGGGACAGCGAAACCCTACGAGCAGTACTTC.

V is TRBV19 and J is TRBJ1-4; 7 bases agree with TRBD1. The CDR3 runs 15 residues. CDR1 and CDR2 from the germline V gene are LNHDA and SQIVND (reference sequence). J was trimmed by 5 bases and V by 7 bases; bases with no gene match: 10. CDR3 protein: CASTPRQGLNEKLFF. The CDR3 nucleotides are TGTGCCAGTACTCCTAGACAGGGATTGAATGAAAAACTGTTTTTT.

CDR3 sequence: CASRRLAGGLGELFF. The CDR3 nucleotides read TGTGCCAGCAGACGACTAGCGGGAGGACTCGGGGAGCTGTTTTTT. The V call is TRBV6-1, the J call TRBJ2-2; 13 nucleotides agree with TRBD2. In germline, CDR1 is MNHNS, CDR2 SASEGT. The CDR3 is 15 residues long. V dropped 6 bases and J dropped 7; count of bases not matched to a gene: 5.

The rearrangement links TRBV7-9 to TRBJ1-1, with D perhaps TRBD1 (5 bases). Germline assignment: CDR1 SEHNR and CDR2 FQNEAQ (reference sequence). This CDR3 has 12 residues. The CDR3 here is CATMFGGTEAFF. CDR3 sequence (DNA): TGTGCGACAATGTTCGGGGGCACTGAAGCTTTCTTT.

The rearrangement joins TRBV5-6 to TRBJ2-3; tentative D call: TRBD2 (6 bases). The CDR3 is made up of 16 amino acids. V was cut by 4 bases and J by 8 bases, with 23 bases left in between. Per the germline V gene, CDR1 is SGHDT and CDR2 is YYEEEE. The CDR3 sequence: CASSREASAGVGTQYF. CDR3 in DNA: TGTGCCAGCAGCCGCGAGGCTAGCGCCGGGGTTGGTACGCAGTATTTT.

The CDR3 loop reads CAISESQGRNEQFF. The DNA for the CDR3 is TGTGCCATCAGTGAGTCTCAGGGTAGGAATGAGCAGTTCTTC. The J gene is TRBJ2-1, the V gene TRBV10-3; D is perhaps TRBD1 (5 bases). V was pared by 0 bases and J by 7 bases, with 10 bases between. The CDR3 has 14 residues. Germline CDR1 reads ENHRY; CDR2 reads SYGVKD.

The chain combines TRBV2 with TRBJ2-1, with 9 bases fitting TRBD2. V lost 5 bases to trimming and J lost 5 bases; unmatched junction nucleotides: 7. The length of the CDR3 is 15 residues. Germline CDR1 is SNHLY and CDR2 is FYNNEI. The CDR3 reads CASSSRTSVNNEQFF. In nucleotides, the CDR3 is TGTGCCAGCAGTTCCAGGACTAGCGTAAACAATGAGCAGTTCTTC.

This chain connects TRBV4-1 to TRBJ1-2, with TRBD1 identical over 9 bases. The CDR3 contains 15 residues. Unmatched junction bases numbered 8, after V lost 1 base and J lost 8 bases. Germline CDR1 reads MGHRA; CDR2 reads YSYEKL. CDR3 coding DNA: TGCGCCAGCAGCCAAGCGGGACAGGGTAGGATCGGCTACACCTTC. The encoded protein is CASSQAGQGRIGYTF.

J is TRBJ1-4 and V is TRBV5-8; D remains unclear. Germline assignment: CDR1 SGHTS and CDR2 YDEGEE. This CDR3 comprises 14 residues. The V and J ends lost 0 bases and 6 bases respectively, with 9 bases between them. CDR3 sequence: CASSLGSGHEKLFF. The DNA for the CDR3 is TGTGCCAGCAGCTTGGGCTCGGGTCATGAAAAACTGTTTTTT.

The chain is built from TRBV28 and TRBJ1-2; TRBD1 might be the D (6 bases). The length of the CDR3 is 15 residues. Trimming left V 5 bases short and J 2 bases short, with 15 bases between. CDR1 is MDHEN and CDR2 is SYDVKM in the germline V gene. CDR3 in DNA: TGTGCCAGCAGTCTGACAGGCGGGGGCAACTATGGCTACACCTTC. Residues: CASSLTGGGNYGYTF.

On this clone: This sample includes further DNA sequences coding for the same CDR3. V and J are TRBV5-1 and TRBJ2-3; maybe TRBD2 (6 bases). Germline V gene sequence: CDR1 SGHRS, CDR2 YFSETQ. CDR3 length equals 15 residues. Trimming took 0 bases from V and 0 from J, leaving 8 bases between them. Here the CDR3 reads CASSLDGGSTDTQYF. CDR3 nucleotide sequence: TGCGCCAGCAGCTTGGACGGGGGAAGCACAGATACGCAGTATTTT.

The rearrangement uses TRBV4-1 and TRBJ2-1; D might be TRBD2 (5 bases). Trimming cost V 1 base and J 4 bases, with 14 bases left between them. This CDR3 spans 16 amino acids. Per germline, CDR1 MGHRA and CDR2 YSYEKL. In DNA form, the CDR3 reads TGCGCCAGCAGCCAAGTAGATCTACTAGTTTACAATGAGCAGTTCTTC. This sequence encodes CASSQVDLLVYNEQFF.

The V and J genes are TRBV5-4 and TRBJ2-1; 8 nucleotides agree with TRBD2. Germline V lookup: CDR1 SGHNT, CDR2 YYREEE (reference sequence). The CDR3 is 13 amino acids. V lost 2 bases to trimming and J lost 8 bases; unmatched junction nucleotides: 3. CDR3 loop: CASSLAGADEQFF. The CDR3 region has the DNA TGTGCCAGCAGCTTAGCGGGAGCGGATGAGCAGTTCTTC. Full variable domain (remainder filled in from reference TRBV5-4 and TRBJ2-1): ETGVTQSPTHLIKTRGQQVTLRCSSQSGHNTVSWYQQALGQGPQFIFQYYREEENGRGNFPPRFSGLQFPNYSSELNVNALELDDSALYLCASSLAGADEQFFGPGTRLTVL.

The chain uses TRBV27 and TRBJ2-6; perhaps TRBD1 as D (6 bases). Trimming took off 2 bases at V and 3 bases at J, with 11 bases between the two ends. The V gene's germline CDR1 is MNHEY and CDR2 SMNVEV (reference sequence). The length of the CDR3 is 16 residues. The CDR3 region is CASSLGTGSGANVLTF. The CDR3, as DNA: TGTGCCAGCAGTTTAGGAACAGGGAGTGGGGCCAACGTCCTGACTTTC.

The J gene is TRBJ2-1, the V gene TRBV28, with D uncertain. Trimming cost V 5 bases and J 11 bases, with 10 bases left between them. CDR1 is MDHEN, CDR2 SYDVKM, per germline. There are 11 residues in the CDR3. The CDR3 coding sequence is TGTGCCAGCAGTCCCATGCGGAAGCAGTTCTTC. Its translation is CASSPMRKQFF. Full variable domain (outside the CDR3, taken from reference TRBV28 and TRBJ2-1): DVKVTQSSRYLVKRTGEKVFLECVQDMDHENMFWYRQDPGLGLRLIYFSYDVKMKEKGDIPEGYSVSREKKERFSLILESASTNQTSMYLCASSPMRKQFFGPGTRLTVL.

This clone has only a few counts. J is TRBJ1-2 and V is TRBV2; 11 nucleotides match TRBD1. Germline V CDR1 and CDR2: SNHLY, FYNNEI. Trimming cost V 7 bases and J 7 bases; bases outside gene matches: 5. The CDR3 loop spans 13 amino acids. Here the CDR3 reads CASKDRGLGGYTF. DNA of the CDR3: TGTGCCAGCAAGGACAGGGGGCTAGGTGGCTACACCTTC.

The chain recombines TRBV5-6 with TRBJ2-5, with 8 nucleotides matching TRBD2. The J call is uncertain, as TRBJ2-7 better fits the DNA end. CDR3 length: 18 residues. Germline V gene data show CDR1 as SGHDT and CDR2 as YYEEEE. This CDR3 reads CASSGRWRGGRPSYEQYF. In nucleotides, the CDR3 is TGTGCCAGCAGCGGCCGTTGGCGTGGCGGGAGGCCCTCCTACGAGCAGTACTTC.

The J gene is TRBJ1-2, the V gene TRBV19; 7 bases match TRBD1. J gave up 5 bases and V 9 bases, and 12 bases lay outside the gene matches. The CDR3 has 14 amino acids. CDR1 LNHDA and CDR2 SQIVND come from the germline V gene (reference sequence). DNA for the CDR3: TGTGCCAGCAAAAGAGACAGGGAACCATATGGCTACACCTTC. Translating it yields CASKRDREPYGYTF.

This chain links TRBV10-3 with TRBJ1-6; D is perhaps TRBD1 (5 bases). The CDR3 covers 15 residues. Germline V gene lookup returns CDR1 ENHRY and CDR2 SYGVKD. Trimming removed 3 bases from V and 7 bases from J, with 13 bases in between. The CDR3 is CAISDGGTSNSPLHF. As DNA, the CDR3 is TGTGCCATCAGTGACGGAGGGACCTCCAATTCACCCCTCCACTTT.

The V call is TRBV2, the J call TRBJ2-1; 7 bases align to TRBD2. Germline CDR1 reads SNHLY; CDR2 reads FYNNEI. Losses at the gene ends were 0 bases for V and 6 bases for J; bases not matched to a gene: 8. The length of the CDR3 is 16 residues. The CDR3: CASSEAGEGTANEQFF. DNA for the CDR3: TGTGCCAGCAGTGAAGCTGGGGAGGGGACGGCCAATGAGCAGTTCTTC.

The chain links TRBV27 to TRBJ2-5; 10 positions agree with TRBD2. The J call is doubtful: the DNA matches TRBJ2-7 better. CDR3 size: 16 residues. Germline V gives CDR1 MNHEY, CDR2 SMNVEV (reference sequence). The CDR3 nucleotides are TGTGCCAGCAGTTTGGCCCCTAGCGGGAGACCCTACGAGCAGTACTTC. Translating it yields CASSLAPSGRPYEQYF.